This T cell receptor beta chain was sequenced in a study of shared clonotypes between healthy human individuals. Per germline, CDR1 MGHRA and CDR2 YSYEKL. CDR3 length: 15 residues. V was shortened by 2 bases and J by 5 bases, with 16 bases between the two germline ends. Naive CD8 populations comprised CD45RO-negative cells positively selected for CCR7, excluding terminally differentiated effector memory CD45RA+ cells. Using immunoSEQ multiplex PCR, the repertoire was profiled, and TCRdb retains in-frame clones only, with some absent. The table has roughly 890,000 clones, 90% to 95% seen once. Material for sequencing was naive CD8+ T cells sorted from blood. The source of this sequence is a man aged 30-40 years in good health. This chain links TRBV4-1 with TRBJ2-7; D gene uncertain. CDR3 in amino acids: CASSQSPGSGDEQYF. DNA of the CDR3: TGCGCCAGCAGCCAAAGTCCGGGTTCGGGTGACGAGCAGTACTTC.